This note documents a single T cell receptor beta chain sequence. Its specificity is unknown. The sample holds other DNA sequences that translate to the same CDR3. This entry comes from a study of shared clonotypes between healthy human individuals. Regarding the study as a whole: Genetic and exposure-history diversity was limited by the few donors.

Replicate sorted-subset PCRs were loaded with around 220 ng DNA, 29,000 or so T cell genomes. TCRdb's copy holds only in-frame clones and misses some; the assay was immunoSEQ multiplex PCR. The sample lists about 2.1 million clones, 80% to 95% occurring once. The CDR3 has 13 amino acids. Germline-derived CDR1 and CDR2 are MNHEY and SMNVEV (reference sequence). J lost 3 bases, V lost 6 bases, and 4 bases had no gene match. Naive-designated CD8 cells lacked CD45RO, were positively enriched for CCR7, and omitted terminally differentiated effector memory CD45RA+ cells. Sequenced sample: naive CD8+ T cells from PBMCs. This chain links TRBV27 with TRBJ2-7; 8 bases fit TRBD1. This clonotype originated in a man aged 18 to 29 in good health. Some clones in this sample may be carry-over from other donors' samples. The CDR3 region has the DNA TGTGCCAGCAGCGACAGGGGCGGCTACGAGCAGTACTTC. This sequence encodes CASSDRGGYEQYF.